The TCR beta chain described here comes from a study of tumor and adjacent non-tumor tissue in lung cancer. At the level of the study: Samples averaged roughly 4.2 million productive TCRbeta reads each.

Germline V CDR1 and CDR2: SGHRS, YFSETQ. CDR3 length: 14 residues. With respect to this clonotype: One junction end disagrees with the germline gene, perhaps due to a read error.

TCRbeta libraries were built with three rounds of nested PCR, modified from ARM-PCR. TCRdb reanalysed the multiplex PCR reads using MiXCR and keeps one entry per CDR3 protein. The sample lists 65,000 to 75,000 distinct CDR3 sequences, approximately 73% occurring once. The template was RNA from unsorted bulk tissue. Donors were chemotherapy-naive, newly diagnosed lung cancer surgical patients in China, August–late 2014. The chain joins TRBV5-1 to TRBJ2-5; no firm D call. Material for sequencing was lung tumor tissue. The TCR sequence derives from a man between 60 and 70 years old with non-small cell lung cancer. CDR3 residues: CTSSFDPQGETQYF. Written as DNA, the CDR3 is TGCACCAGCAGCTTCGACCCACAAGGAGAGACCCAGTACTTC. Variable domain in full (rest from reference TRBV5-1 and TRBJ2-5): KAGVTQTPRYLIKTRGQQVTLSCSPISGHRSVSWYQQTPGQGLQFLFEYFSETQRNKGNFPGRFSGRQFSNSRSEMNVSTLELGDSALYLCTSSFDPQGETQYFGPGTRLLVL.